The 7 T cell receptor beta chains presented below share a single source sample, sequenced in a study of OX40 agonist ivuxolimab in advanced cancers. The library relied on the immunoSEQ multiplex PCR assay. The table was pulled from immuneACCESS by TCRdb, which kept in-frame rearrangements only. Such tables lose some clones; where checked, under half of the loss comes from unresolved V genes, and the rest has no known cause. Across this sample there are 45,000 to 60,000 clones, with 88% seen only once. Under 10% of the sample is held by the ten biggest clonotypes. Source: CD4+ or CD8+ T cells sorted from blood, taken in a trial of the OX40 agonist ivuxolimab. These receptors came from an adult with an advanced solid tumor such as melanoma, head and neck, liver or kidney cancer.

CDR3 in amino acids: CASRQGVAKNIQYF. The CDR3 DNA is TGCGCCAGCAGACAGGGAGTAGCCAAAAACATTCAGTACTTC. The chain recombines TRBV5-1 with TRBJ2-4, with D perhaps TRBD1 (6 bases). Germline-derived CDR1 and CDR2 are SGHRS and YFSETQ. The CDR3 spans 14 residues. Trimming took 5 bases from V and 0 from J, leaving 9 bases between them.

The chain couples TRBV21-1 to TRBJ2-3; TRBD2 is taken as the D call from the table, unchecked against the DNA. TRBV21-1 is a documented pseudogene. This CDR3 is 20 amino acids long. In DNA form, the CDR3 reads TGTGCCAGCAGCGCTCAAATGACTAGCGGGAGGGCCATCCCCGCAGATACGCAGTATTTT. Translated, it gives CASSAQMTSGRAIPADTQYF.

The V gene is TRBV20-1, the J gene TRBJ1-2, with a possible D match to TRBD1 (5 bases). V was cut by 7 bases and J by 5 bases, with 11 bases left in between. The V gene's germline CDR1 is DFQATT and CDR2 SNEGSKA (reference sequence). The CDR3 totals 11 residues. CDR3 loop: CSGLGVYGYTF. The CDR3 coding sequence is TGCAGTGGCTTGGGGGTGTATGGCTACACCTTC.

V is TRBV5-1 and J is TRBJ2-3; the D gene is possibly TRBD2 (6 bases). Germline loops: CDR1 SGHRS, CDR2 YFSETQ. This CDR3 has 15 amino acids. V was clipped by 0 bases and J by 1 base, with 9 bases between them. This CDR3 reads CASSLGLAGTDTQYF. CDR3 sequence (DNA): TGCGCCAGCAGCTTGGGGTTAGCGGGCACAGATACGCAGTATTTT.

V gene TRBV5-8 combines with J gene TRBJ2-1, with 12 nucleotides matching TRBD2. CDR3 length: 15 residues. The ends lost 8 bases at V and 3 bases at J; junction bases unmatched: 6. The V gene's germline CDR1 is SGHTS and CDR2 YDEGEE. The CDR3 DNA sequence: TGTGCCAGTAGACTAGCGGGAGTAAGCTACAATGAGCAGTTCTTC. This sequence encodes CASRLAGVSYNEQFF.

The rearrangement joins TRBV5-4 to TRBJ1-1; D remains ambiguous. From germline, CDR1 is SGHNT and CDR2 YYREEE (reference sequence). The CDR3 covers 14 residues. V dropped 1 base and J dropped 3 bases, with 10 bases sitting between them. The DNA of the CDR3 is TGTGCCAGCAGCTTGACCGACTCGGACACTGAAGCTTTCTTT. This translates into CASSLTDSDTEAFF. The whole variable domain, filled in from reference TRBV5-4 and TRBJ1-1, reads ETGVTQSPTHLIKTRGQQVTLRCSSQSGHNTVSWYQQALGQGPQFIFQYYREEENGRGNFPPRFSGLQFPNYSSELNVNALELDDSALYLCASSLTDSDTEAFFGQGTRLTVV.

This chain uses TRBV12-5 with TRBJ1-5; D gene uncertain. V was cut by 1 base and J by 9 bases, with 10 bases left in between. Germline lookup yields CDR1 LGHNT and CDR2 FRNRAP. The CDR3 runs 13 residues. The CDR3 here is CASGLGSKGPQHF. The CDR3 DNA follows: TGTGCTAGTGGTTTGGGATCCAAAGGGCCCCAGCATTTT.